This T cell receptor (beta chain) was found in a study of blood T cell repertoires in COVID-19. Overall study: COVID-19 samples collected from the United States, Italy and Spain covered acute and convalescent phases. PBMCs, B-cell-depleted T cells, or T cells provided the cDNA or gDNA that made up the material.

While infection was still active, Seattle patients were enrolled and then followed longitudinally. Original methodology: From reference gene primer amplification, estimates of nucleated cell counts were derived. Method: immunoSEQ multiplex PCR; TCRdb's copy keeps in-frame clones and lacks some. Clone size and the V and J calls come from that table; the DNA yielded D and trimming. The data contain roughly 300,000 clones, approximately 92% of them singletons. Per the germline V gene, CDR1 is SGHTA and CDR2 is FQGNSA. V was cut by 3 bases and J by 5 bases, with 12 bases left in between. The CDR3 contains 14 residues.

The sequenced sample was peripheral blood. The rearrangement joins TRBV7-2 to TRBJ2-3, with D uncertain. The clonotype comes from a woman aged 25 to 39 with COVID-19, enrolled during active disease. The CDR3 reads CASSFSRGGDTQYF. The DNA of the CDR3 is TGTGCCAGCAGCTTCTCCCGCGGTGGAGATACGCAGTATTTT.